This TCR beta chain was recorded in a study of T cells after yellow fever vaccination. Study-wide context: Where fractions had low cell numbers, libraries were prepared from them with the SMART-Seq v4 Ultra Low Input RNA kit.

Generation of TCR cDNA used 5'RACE template switching (which added a universal primer site and UMIs). TCRdb re-called the 5' RACE reads with MiXCR, one entry per CDR3 protein. The sample gives some 220,000 distinct CDR3 sequences, 2.5% to 3.5% of which show up once; 3.2% is in the top ten. Study observations and caveats: The presence of abundant clonotypes contaminating from the bulk population was possible in FACS-sorted repertoires. Only a minor proportion of clonotypes was detected across both CD4 and CD8 compartments.

This clonotype was picked up a small number of times. What it binds is not known. Trimming removed 4 bases from V and 1 base from J, with 4 bases in between. The CDR3 is 13 amino acids. Germline V CDR1 and CDR2: SGHTA, FQGNSA. The clonotype was recovered from a man younger than 35 who received the YFV17D yellow fever vaccine. Material: CD4+ T cells sorted from PBMCs, obtained 10 days after the yellow fever booster vaccination. This chain connects TRBV7-2 to TRBJ2-2; D is ambiguous. DNA for the CDR3: TGTGCCAGCAGCTCCAAGAACACCGGGGAGCTGTTTTTT. Protein: CASSSKNTGELFF.